This T cell receptor beta chain was profiled in a study of CD8 T cells in Susac syndrome. This CDR3 is 14 amino acids long. Per germline, CDR1 MNHEY and CDR2 SVGAGI. V shed 5 bases, J shed 7 bases, and the junction held 6 bases outside the gene matches. Reverse transcription of about 0.45 to 1 ug RNA was carried out with random hexamers. TCRdb reanalysed the immunoSEQ multiplex PCR reads using MiXCR and keeps one entry per CDR3 protein. This sample has more than 200,000 distinct CDR3 sequences, with about 93% found just once. This sequence joins TRBV6-5 and TRBJ2-2; 8 positions agree with TRBD1. This sequence was found in a human donor with multiple sclerosis. The sample was CD8+ T cells from PBMCs. CDR3 coding DNA: TGTGCCAGCAGTCCCCGGACAGGGTTCGGGGAGCTGTTTTTT. Its translation is CASSPRTGFGELFF.